The clone carrying this T cell receptor beta chain occurred many times. Its matching antigen is unknown. Germline-derived CDR1 and CDR2 are LGHNA and YNFKEQ. The junction had 7 bases not matched to a gene; V was cut back by 0 bases and J by 6 bases. This CDR3 comprises 16 residues. The use of a sample-barcoded 5' primer and a J-beta primer mix characterized a second PCR of roughly 6 to 11 cycles. The template-switch adaptor was a 5' adaptor with 12 random nucleotides. It tagged each cDNA molecule. One entry per CDR3 protein results from TCRdb running MiXCR on the 5' RACE reads. The data contain 700,000 to 850,000 distinct CDR3 sequences, roughly 35% of them singletons. The sample originates from a study of blood T cells in healthy people across ages. Findings of the study overall: Donors of long life had a larger count of naive CD4+ cells and greater diversity than aged donors.

Isolated PBMCs totaled at least 6.5 million in each sample. The sequence was obtained from a man aged 18 to 35 in good health. J is TRBJ2-5 and V is TRBV4-2; 10 bases match TRBD1. Source material: blood. This CDR3 reads CASSQDWGQGYQTQYF. The DNA of the CDR3 is TGTGCCAGCAGCCAAGATTGGGGACAGGGGTATCAGACCCAGTACTTC.